Listed here are 18 T cell receptor beta chains from one sample, sequenced in a study of blood T cells in healthy people across ages. A second PCR of roughly 7 to 11 cycles used a sample-barcoded 5' primer and a J-beta primer mix. TCRdb ran MiXCR on the 5' RACE reads and lists one entry per CDR3 protein. In the table there are more than 1,000,000 distinct CDR3 sequences, less than 25% of which are singletons. These sequences were also reported in another study, on T cells of mothers and their children.

Input material: blood. These TCRs come from a girl aged 2-10 years in good health.

This chain links TRBV28 with TRBJ2-5; D gene unclear. Trimming pared 4 bases from V and 4 bases from J, leaving 19 bases between. Germline V lookup: CDR1 MDHEN, CDR2 SYDVKM. The CDR3 consists of 16 residues. The CDR3 here is CASSYPAQGFSETQYF. The CDR3 DNA is TGTGCCAGCAGTTACCCCGCCCAAGGATTTTCAGAGACCCAGTACTTC.

CDR3 in DNA: TGTGCCACGACCGGGCCCCTGTCCTACGAGCAGTACTTC. Amino acids: CATTGPLSYEQYF. This chain joins TRBV10-3 and TRBJ2-7, with D unclear. With 10 bases removed from V and 1 base from J, the gap between germline ends came to 14 bases. This CDR3 is 13 amino acids long. Germline V gene data show CDR1 as ENHRY and CDR2 as SYGVKD.

In its sample, this clonotype was seen a few times. The chain employs TRBV7-8 and TRBJ2-3; D tentatively fits TRBD1 or TRBD2 (5 bases each). This CDR3 is 13 amino acids long. V dropped 3 bases and J dropped 5 bases, with 9 bases sitting between them. Germline lookup yields CDR1 SGHVS and CDR2 FQNEAQ. In nucleotides, the CDR3 is TGTGCCAGCAGCTTGGGGGTATTAGATACGCAGTATTTT. It yields the protein CASSLGVLDTQYF. The entire variable domain, with the rest obtained from reference TRBV7-8 and TRBJ2-3, is as follows: GAGVSQSPRYKVAKRGQDVALRCDPISGHVSLFWYQQALGQGPEFLTYFQNEAQLDKSGLPSDRFFAERPEGSVSTLKIQRTQQEDSAVYLCASSLGVLDTQYFGPGTRLTVL.

The chain combines TRBV7-3 with TRBJ2-7, with D maybe TRBD2 (5 bases). The V gene's germline CDR1 is SGHTA and CDR2 FQGTGA. Trimming shortened V by 5 bases and J by 3 bases, and 17 bases separated the two germline ends. This CDR3 has 15 amino acids. CDR3 sequence (DNA): TGTGCCAGCAGCGAGGGCCCAAAGTCGGTCTACGAGCAGTACTTC. It translates to CASSEGPKSVYEQYF. Full variable domain (outside the CDR3, taken from reference TRBV7-3 and TRBJ2-7): GAGVSQTPSNKVTEKGKYVELRCDPISGHTALYWYRQSLGQGPEFLIYFQGTGAADDSGLPNDRFFAVRPEGSVSTLKIQRTERGDSAVYLCASSEGPKSVYEQYFGPGTRLTVT.

In its sample, this clonotype was seen a few times. J is TRBJ1-2 and V is TRBV15; D is possibly TRBD1 (5 bases). CDR1 and CDR2 from the germline V gene are LNHNV and YYDKDF (reference sequence). There are 14 residues in the CDR3. Trimming left V 5 bases short and J 6 bases short, with 16 bases between. The CDR3 coding sequence is TGTGCCACCAGCGTAGAGGGGTTACGGAATGGCTACACCTTC. Translated, it gives CATSVEGLRNGYTF. The whole variable domain, remainder taken from reference TRBV15 and TRBJ1-2, is DAMVIQNPRYQVTQFGKPVTLSCSQTLNHNVMYWYQQKSSQAPKLLFHYYDKDFNNEADTPDNFQSRRPNTSFCFLDIRSPGLGDTAMYLCATSVEGLRNGYTFGSGTRLTVV.

The genes are TRBV7-9 and TRBJ2-4; D ambiguous. V lost 4 bases and J 1 base, leaving 14 bases between the germline ends. The germline gives CDR1 SEHNR, CDR2 FQNEAQ (reference sequence). This CDR3 has 16 residues. CDR3 residues: CASSSDRSRAKNIQYF. In nucleotides, the CDR3 is TGTGCCAGCAGCTCGGACCGGTCGAGGGCCAAAAACATTCAGTACTTC. The full variable domain, rest sourced from reference TRBV7-9 and TRBJ2-4, is DTGVSQNPRHKITKRGQNVTFRCDPISEHNRLYWYRQTLGQGPEFLTYFQNEAQLEKSRLLSDRFSAERPKGSFSTLEIQRTEQGDSAMYLCASSSDRSRAKNIQYFGAGTRLSVL.

The sample holds many counts of this clonotype. This chain joins TRBV12-3 or TRBV12-4 and TRBJ2-5; 10 bases agree with TRBD2. CDR3 length: 13 amino acids. Trimming cost V 6 bases and J 4 bases; bases outside gene matches: 2. The CDR3 coding sequence is TGTGCCAGCAGGGGACTAGCGCGAGAGACCCAGTACTTC. It yields the protein CASRGLARETQYF.

The sample holds a few counts of this clonotype. One junction end disagrees with the germline gene, perhaps due to a read error. This chain connects TRBV10-3 to TRBJ2-5; D possibly uses TRBD1 or TRBD2 (5 bases each). The DNA matches TRBJ2-1 better at its end, which makes the J call doubtful. Germline V lookup: CDR1 ENHRY, CDR2 SYGVKD. The CDR3 has 18 amino acids. The CDR3 protein is CATSIVAGTPSLRNEQFF. CDR3 in DNA: TGTGCCACCAGTATAGTTGCCGGGACCCCCAGCCTACGGAATGAGCAGTTCTTC.

This clonotype was seen more than once but under ten times. This chain links TRBV28 with TRBJ2-4, with unresolved D. CDR3 length equals 15 residues. CDR1 is MDHEN, CDR2 SYDVKM, per germline. Trimming removed 1 base at V and 1 base at J, with 8 bases between. CDR3 bases: TGTGCCAGCAGTTTATCCAAATACGCCAAAAACATTCAGTACTTC. As protein: CASSLSKYAKNIQYF.

The chain carries TRBV4-2 and TRBJ2-2; D remains ambiguous. The V gene lost 1 base and the J gene lost 7 bases, with 13 bases spanning the gap. This CDR3 comprises 15 residues. Per germline, CDR1 LGHNA and CDR2 YNFKEQ. CDR3: CASSQVGGLHGELFF. The CDR3 bases are TGTGCCAGCAGCCAAGTGGGTGGTCTTCACGGGGAGCTGTTTTTT.

This clonotype occurred a few times. The chain recombines TRBV5-1 with TRBJ2-7; tentative D call: TRBD1 (5 bases). With 3 bases removed from V and 2 bases from J, the gap between germline ends came to 12 bases. The germline V gene has CDR1 SGHRS and CDR2 YFSETQ. The CDR3 is 14 amino acids. CDR3 amino acids: CASSSQGSTYEQYF. The DNA of the CDR3 is TGCGCCAGCAGCTCTCAGGGAAGCACCTACGAGCAGTACTTC.

The rearrangement joins TRBV12-3 or TRBV12-4 to TRBJ1-4; a possible D gene is TRBD1 (5 bases). This CDR3 is built from 19 residues. V was shortened by 4 bases and J by 0 bases, with 21 bases between the two germline ends. CDR3 in amino acids: CASSSGTRVYLATNEKLFF. Written as DNA, the CDR3 is TGTGCCAGCAGTTCTGGGACGCGGGTTTATCTTGCAACTAATGAAAAACTGTTTTTT.

This clonotype was picked up a small number of times. The V gene is TRBV20-1, the J gene TRBJ2-3, with 9 bases matching TRBD2. Germline CDR1 reads DFQATT; CDR2 reads SNEGSKA (reference sequence). V dropped 5 bases and J dropped 0; count of bases not matched to a gene: 9. This CDR3 region has 16 residues. DNA of the CDR3: TGCAGTGCTGGATCTGGACTAGCGCCAAGCACAGATACGCAGTATTTT. Its translation is CSAGSGLAPSTDTQYF.

The DNA of the CDR3 is TGTGCCAGCAGCTTCCAGTTAGGAGATACGCAGTATTTT. Amino acid sequence: CASSFQLGDTQYF. The chain has TRBV7-9 and TRBJ2-3; no clear D. This CDR3 has 13 amino acids. Trimming left V 3 bases short and J 5 bases short, with 9 bases between. CDR1 is SEHNR and CDR2 is FQNEAQ in the germline V gene (reference sequence).

This chain connects TRBV9 to TRBJ2-1, with 8 bases lining up with TRBD2. Trimming removed 4 bases from V and 7 bases from J; junction bases left unmatched: 13. The CDR3 consists of 16 residues. Germline CDR1 and CDR2: SGDLS and YYNGEE. CDR3 loop: CASSPKSIAGWNEQFF. The CDR3 DNA follows: TGTGCCAGCAGCCCAAAGTCGATAGCGGGATGGAATGAGCAGTTCTTC.

The chain carries TRBV4-1 and TRBJ1-5; D possibly corresponds to TRBD1 (6 bases). Trimming stripped 0 bases from V and 7 bases from J, with 13 bases between. The CDR3 runs 15 residues. Germline V gene data show CDR1 as MGHRA and CDR2 as YSYEKL. The CDR3 DNA sequence: TGCGCCAGCAGCCAAGAGTGGGGGCTCCGACAGCCCCAGCATTTT. The encoded protein is CASSQEWGLRQPQHF.

This clonotype came up many times. The rearrangement joins TRBV29-1 to TRBJ2-5; D is undetermined. V lost 0 bases, J lost 9 bases, and 11 bases lay in between. The CDR3 is made up of 12 amino acids. CDR1 and CDR2 from the germline V gene are SQVTM and ANQGSEA. CDR3 region: CSVEERLAAQYF. The DNA of the CDR3 is TGCAGCGTTGAAGAGCGGCTCGCGGCCCAGTACTTC.

This clonotype was found a few times. This rearrangement joins TRBV6-1 to TRBJ2-1; tentatively, D is TRBD2 (6 bases). The CDR3 is 12 amino acids. Germline values: CDR1 MNHNS, CDR2 SASEGT. V lost 7 bases and J 3 bases, leaving 7 bases between the germline ends. The CDR3: CASNSGYNEQFF. The CDR3, as DNA: TGTGCCAGCAATAGCGGCTACAATGAGCAGTTCTTC.